The rows below give T cell receptor beta chains drawn from one sample of a study of blood T cell repertoires in COVID-19. TCRdb's table, derived via immunoSEQ multiplex PCR, lists solely in-frame clones and lacks some. The profile shows approximately 230,000 clones, around nine tenths of them singletons. Sequences were obtained from PBMCs or T cells enriched from blood (not recorded which). These receptors all come from a woman in her 30s who had recovered from COVID-19. Each CDR3 is given with its conserved first and last residue. The D gene is left open where the match is weak. Not every row has a clone size; where given, it reads once, few, many or a size class.

TRBD2	TRBV6-5	TRBJ2-7	.	CASSFLAGDFGEQYF	TGTGCCAGCAGTTTTCTAGCGGGAGACTTCGGCGAGCAGTACTTC
.	TRBV27	TRBJ1-1	once	CASSLSRGRVNTEAFF	TGTGCCAGCAGTTTAAGCAGGGGTCGAGTGAACACTGAAGCTTTCTTT
.	TRBV27	TRBJ1-6	.	CASTRRGSLHF	TGTGCCAGCACCCGAAGGGGTTCCCTCCACTTT
TRBD1	TRBV19	TRBJ1-5	.	CASTGGSNQPQHF	TGTGCCAGTACAGGGGGCAGCAATCAGCCCCAGCATTTT
TRBD1	TRBV5-1	TRBJ1-1	.	CASSRDRANTEAFF	TGCGCCAGCAGCCGCGACAGGGCGAACACTGAAGCTTTCTTT
TRBD2	TRBV4-1	TRBJ2-1	.	CASSRTSGRAEPYNEQFF	TGCGCCAGCAGCCGGACTAGCGGGAGGGCGGAGCCCTACAATGAGCAGTTCTTC
.	TRBV5-1	TRBJ1-2	.	CASSPRGGRQGRGYTF	TGCGCCAGCAGCCCGCGGGGAGGGCGTCAAGGACGTGGCTACACCTTC
TRBD1	TRBV2	TRBJ1-3	.	CASSVEGAPGNTIYF	TGTGCCAGCAGTGTCGAGGGGGCGCCTGGAAACACCATATATTTT
.	TRBV9	TRBJ1-5	.	CASSGRENNQPQHF	TGTGCCAGCAGCGGGAGGGAAAACAATCAGCCCCAGCATTTT
TRBD1	TRBV18	TRBJ2-1	.	CASSPGQGSYNEQFF	TGTGCCAGCTCACCGGGACAGGGCTCCTACAATGAGCAGTTCTTC
TRBD1	TRBV5-1	TRBJ2-1	.	CASSLSTGAGEQFF	TGCGCCAGCAGCTTGTCGACAGGGGCAGGTGAGCAGTTCTTC
.	TRBV5-6	TRBJ1-1	once	CASSLSTEAFF	TGTGCCAGCAGCCTTAGCACTGAAGCTTTCTTT
TRBD1	TRBV7-3	TRBJ1-2	.	CASSPDRGRAGYTF	TGTGCCAGCAGCCCCGACAGGGGGCGGGCCGGCTACACCTTC
.	TRBV7-9	TRBJ1-5	.	CASSPAGRRGGNQPQHF	TGTGCCAGCAGCCCCGCCGGGCGGCGGGGAGGCAATCAGCCCCAGCATTTT
TRBD2	TRBV5-1	TRBJ2-3	.	CASSPGTSGTSTDTQYF	TGCGCCAGCAGCCCCGGGACTAGCGGTACTAGCACAGATACGCAGTATTTT
.	TRBV4-1	TRBJ2-1	once	CASSQDLERSPVYNEQFF	TGCGCCAGCAGCCAAGATCTTGAGCGGAGCCCTGTATACAATGAGCAGTTCTTC
TRBD1	TRBV6-5	TRBJ2-3	.	CASSLRNRGTDTQYF	TGTGCCAGCAGCCTCCGGAACAGGGGGACAGATACGCAGTATTTT
TRBD2	TRBV5-1	TRBJ2-1	once	CASSPTSLAGGRKQFF	TGCGCCAGCAGCCCTACTTCACTAGCGGGAGGTCGAAAGCAGTTCTTC
TRBD1	TRBV5-1	TRBJ1-2	.	CASSPDRGGYTF	TGCGCCAGCAGCCCGGACAGGGGCGGCTACACCTTC
.	TRBV4-3	TRBJ1-3	.	CASSQGPTEPGNTIYF	TGCGCCAGCAGCCAAGGACCGACGGAGCCTGGAAACACCATATATTTT
TRBD1	TRBV7-9	TRBJ1-1	.	CASSPRQGAGTEAFF	TGTGCCAGCAGCCCACGACAGGGGGCAGGCACTGAAGCTTTCTTT
TRBD2	TRBV24-1	TRBJ2-3	.	CATSDLPPGLAGGRTDTQYF	TGTGCCACCAGTGATTTGCCTCCGGGACTAGCGGGAGGGCGAACAGATACGCAGTATTTT
.	TRBV28	TRBJ2-7	.	CATQGNSYEQYF	TGTGCCACGCAGGGAAACTCCTACGAGCAGTACTTC
.	TRBV6-5	TRBJ1-1	few	CASSTGSTNTEAFF	TGTGCCAGCAGCACCGGGTCGACGAACACTGAAGCTTTCTTT
TRBD2	TRBV28	TRBJ2-7	.	CASTLVAGESSYEQYF	TGTGCCAGCACTTTGGTAGCGGGAGAGTCCTCCTACGAGCAGTACTTC
TRBD2	TRBV10-3	TRBJ2-7	.	CAISESTPVAGEAIEQYF	TGTGCCATCAGTGAGTCTACCCCTGTAGCGGGAGAAGCGATCGAGCAGTACTTC
TRBD1	TRBV5-8	TRBJ1-1	.	CASSLYRGQNTEAFF	TGTGCCAGCAGCTTATACAGGGGCCAGAACACTGAAGCTTTCTTT
.	TRBV19	TRBJ2-1	.	CASSIGYGQVWSEQFF	TGTGCCAGTAGTATCGGTTACGGCCAGGTTTGGTCGGAGCAGTTCTTC
.	TRBV6-5	TRBJ2-5	.	CASSSQETQYF	TGTGCCAGCAGCTCCCAAGAGACCCAGTACTTC
.	TRBV28	TRBJ1-1	.	CASSIGRNTEAFF	TGTGCCAGCAGCATAGGGAGGAACACTGAAGCTTTCTTT
TRBD1	TRBV5-1	TRBJ1-1	.	CASSARTGGTEAFF	TGCGCCAGCAGCGCACGGACAGGGGGGACTGAAGCTTTCTTT
TRBD2	TRBV19	TRBJ2-1	.	CASSIPGLAGVGQFF	TGTGCCAGTAGTATCCCGGGACTAGCGGGAGTAGGGCAGTTCTTC
TRBD1	TRBV10-3	TRBJ2-5	.	CAISESGTEETQYF	TGTGCCATCAGTGAGTCGGGGACAGAAGAGACCCAGTACTTC
.	TRBV4-3	TRBJ1-4	.	CASSREDSLLFF	TGCGCCAGCAGCCGAGAGGACAGTCTACTGTTTTTT
TRBD1	TRBV4-1	TRBJ1-1	.	CASSPRQDRVANTEAFF	TGCGCCAGCAGCCCCCGACAGGACAGGGTCGCGAACACTGAAGCTTTCTTT
TRBD2	TRBV19	TRBJ2-2	.	CASSIVLAGGGELFF	TGTGCCAGTAGTATAGTCCTAGCGGGAGGCGGGGAGCTGTTTTTT
.	TRBV9	TRBJ1-2	.	CASSVVEGDYGYTF	TGTGCCAGCAGCGTAGTTGAAGGGGACTATGGCTACACCTTC
.	TRBV7-7	TRBJ2-1	.	CASSSLTGSSYNEQFF	TGTGCTAGCAGCTCACTAACAGGGAGCTCCTACAATGAGCAGTTCTTC
.	TRBV7-9	TRBJ1-1	.	CASSLGFGGRGTEAFF	TGTGCCAGCAGCTTAGGCTTCGGGGGGCGCGGGACTGAAGCTTTCTTT
.	TRBV11-2	TRBJ2-1	.	CASSLDRGSSYNEQFF	TGTGCCAGCAGCTTAGATAGGGGTAGCTCCTACAATGAGCAGTTCTTC
TRBD1	TRBV14	TRBJ1-1	once	CASSHRGRASTEAFF	TGTGCCAGCAGCCACAGGGGGCGGGCGTCTACTGAAGCTTTCTTT
TRBD2	TRBV29-1	TRBJ2-1	once	CSVEGFSGRAAYNEQFF	TGCAGCGTTGAAGGGTTTAGCGGGAGGGCCGCCTACAATGAGCAGTTCTTC
TRBD2	TRBV5-1	TRBJ2-1	.	CASDPTSGRYNEQFF	TGCGCCAGTGACCCGACTAGCGGGAGGTACAATGAGCAGTTCTTC
.	TRBV4-1	TRBJ1-3	once	CASSQDIERGNTIYF	TGCGCCAGCAGCCAAGATATTGAGCGCGGAAACACCATATATTTT
.	TRBV20-1	TRBJ1-5	.	CSASKERGQHF	TGCAGTGCTAGTAAGGAAAGGGGCCAGCATTTT
.	TRBV2	TRBJ2-7	.	CASSARGHSTYEQYF	TGTGCCAGCAGTGCGCGAGGACATTCCACCTACGAGCAGTACTTC
.	TRBV27	TRBJ2-7	.	CASNKIRGAWYEQYF	TGTGCCAGCAACAAAATCAGGGGGGCATGGTACGAGCAGTACTTC
.	TRBV5-1	TRBJ2-7	.	CASSLVSSSYEQYF	TGCGCCAGCAGCTTGGTTTCATCCTCCTACGAGCAGTACTTC
.	TRBV19	TRBJ2-4	few	CASSPGRGSRGIQYF	TGTGCCAGTAGTCCCGGCAGGGGCTCAAGGGGCATTCAGTACTTC
.	TRBV5-1	TRBJ2-1	.	CASSLRVDSYNEQFF	TGCGCCAGCAGCTTGCGGGTGGACTCCTACAATGAGCAGTTCTTC
TRBD1	TRBV27	TRBJ1-2	.	CASKAGQGILSGGYTF	TGTGCCAGCAAGGCGGGACAGGGGATCTTATCGGGAGGCTACACCTTC
TRBD1	TRBV18	TRBJ1-2	.	CASSPRDRGNYGYTF	TGTGCCAGCTCACCCCGGGACAGGGGCAACTATGGCTACACCTTC
TRBD2	TRBV7-7	TRBJ2-1	.	CASSQVSGRSHEQFF	TGTGCTAGCAGCCAAGTGAGCGGGAGGTCCCATGAGCAGTTCTTC